This is a list of T cell receptor beta chains from one sample in a study of regulatory T cells in long-lasting Graves disease. Each CDR3 protein gets one entry after TCRdb re-called the multiplex PCR reads with MiXCR. The data show roughly 510,000 distinct CDR3 sequences, with about 16% seen just once and approximately 12% held by the top ten. These data were also filed under a second study, of T cells in Graves' hyperthyroidism and ophthalmopathy.

Sequencing used peripheral blood mononuclear cells (PBMCs), obtained at new diagnosis, from a patient treated with antithyroid drugs. The receptors here all came from a man younger than 30 with Graves disease. The CDR3 runs from the conserved cysteine through the conserved F or W. The D gene is left open where the match is weak. Clone size is shown for a subset of rows, as once, few, many or a class of expanded clone.

TRBV2	-	many	TRBJ1-5	TGTGCCAGCACTCGGACGAACAATCAGCCCCAGCATTTT	CASTRTNNQPQHF
TRBV6-1	TRBD2	few	TRBJ2-7	TGTGCCAGCAGTCCAAGCGGGGCGAGCGAGCAGTACTTC	CASSPSGASEQYF
TRBV5-5	TRBD2	many	TRBJ2-7	TGTGCCAGCAGCGAGACCACTAGCGGGAGGCCCTACGAGCAGTACTTC	CASSETTSGRPYEQYF
TRBV7-2	-	few	TRBJ1-5	TGTGCCAGCAGCTTGAGGGACCCCCCAGCCCAGCATTTT	CASSLRDPPAQHF
TRBV6-1	TRBD2	few	TRBJ2-4	TGTGCCAGCAGTGCCGCCGGGACTAGGAGGGAAAACATTCAGTACTTC	CASSAAGTRRENIQYF
TRBV12-3/TRBV12-4	TRBD2	-	TRBJ2-1	TGTGCCGACGCCCGCGGGAGAGGTCCTTACAATGAGCAGTTCTTC	CADARGRGPYNEQFF
TRBV20-1	TRBD1	many	TRBJ2-3	TGCAGTGCTAGAGGGACAGGGAGCACAGATACGCAGTATTTT	CSARGTGSTDTQYF
TRBV18	-	-	TRBJ1-5	TGTGCCAGCTCACCACCTCCAGGGGAGGGTCAGCCCCAGCATTTT	CASSPPPGEGQPQHF
TRBV18	-	-	TRBJ1-2	TGTGCCAGCTCACCCGACAGACCTGAATACTATGGCTACACCTTC	CASSPDRPEYYGYTF
TRBV13	-	few	TRBJ2-7	TGTGCCAGCAGCTCCCAGCCGGGTGTACTTGCGTACGAGCAGTACTTC	CASSSQPGVLAYEQYF
TRBV18	-	many	TRBJ2-5	TGTGCCAGCTCACGCGGGACAGTGGAAGAGACCCAGTACTTC	CASSRGTVEETQYF
TRBV20-1	-	few	TRBJ1-5	TGCAGTGCTAGACTAATCCAGGAGAGCAATCAGCCCCAGCATTTT	CSARLIQESNQPQHF
TRBV7-2	TRBD2	-	TRBJ2-3	TGTGCCAGCAGCTTAGATCGCGGTAGCGGGAGCGTTGGCACAGATACGCAGTATTTT	CASSLDRGSGSVGTDTQYF
TRBV6-1	-	-	TRBJ1-6	TGTGCCAGCAGTGAAGCGGGCAGGGCTAATTCACCCCTCCACTTT	CASSEAGRANSPLHF
TRBV4-1	TRBD1	few	TRBJ1-2	TGCGCCAGCAACCATCAGACAGGGTGGGCTGGCTACACCTTC	CASNHQTGWAGYTF
TRBV2	TRBD1	many	TRBJ1-2	TGTGCCAGCAGTGAAGGGACAGGGGGCTATGGCTACACCTTC	CASSEGTGGYGYTF
TRBV27	-	many	TRBJ2-1	TGTGCCAGCATTTCATTTCCCGGACTGGATCACAATGAGCAGTTCTTC	CASISFPGLDHNEQFF
TRBV19	-	-	TRBJ2-7	TGTGCCAGTAGTACTCCCCCGACAGCGGCCGAGCAGTACTTC	CASSTPPTAAEQYF
TRBV9	TRBD2	-	TRBJ2-3	TGTGCCAGCAGCCGCCGGGAGGGAGGGATGGCAGATACGCAGTATTTT	CASSRREGGMADTQYF
TRBV6-1	-	-	TRBJ1-5	TGTGCCAGCAGTCCGGATTACGGACAATATAGCAATCAGCCCCAGCATTTT	CASSPDYGQYSNQPQHF
TRBV20-1	TRBD2	many	TRBJ2-7	TGCAGTGCTTACCCTAGCGGGAGCTCCTACGAGCAGTACTTC	CSAYPSGSSYEQYF
TRBV7-8	-	few	TRBJ1-1	TGTGCCAGCAGCTCAAGACGAACCACTGAAGCTTTCTTT	CASSSRRTTEAFF
TRBV30	-	many	TRBJ1-2	TGTGCCTGGAGTGAGGTCAGATCTTATGGCTACACCTTC	CAWSEVRSYGYTF
TRBV19	-	few	TRBJ2-7	TGTGCCAGTAGTCCGGTCGTTAGTAGCTCCTACGAGCAGTACTTC	CASSPVVSSSYEQYF